Sequencing of this T cell receptor beta chain was carried out in a study of blood T cell repertoires in COVID-19. Study overall: Italy, Spain and the United States were the sources of the convalescent and acute COVID-19 samples. From T cells, B-cell-depleted T cells, or PBMCs came the material, which was cDNA or gDNA.

Original analysis: Quantification of nucleated cells was approximated via reference gene primer amplification. TCRdb's table, derived via immunoSEQ multiplex PCR, lists solely in-frame clones and lacks some. V, J and clone size reflect that table, while D and trimming were determined from the DNA. The data show 62,000 or so clones, roughly 85% seen once. The germline CDR1 and CDR2 sequences are GTSNPN and SVGIG (reference sequence). The length of the CDR3 is 13 residues. V was pared by 4 bases and J by 3 bases, with 10 bases between. The clonotype originates from a woman aged 55-69 years with acute or convalescent COVID-19. V is TRBV30 and J is TRBJ1-5; a possible D gene is TRBD1 (5 bases). Sequenced material: peripheral blood. CDR3 amino acids: CAWTSGSNQPQHF. The CDR3 DNA is TGTGCCTGGACGTCAGGGTCCAATCAGCCCCAGCATTTT.